The clone carrying this T cell receptor (beta chain) is labeled as medium-sized. The target antigen is unknown. Being off target in a library aimed at alpha chains, this beta chain has a size of little meaning. These data are taken from a study of spatial heterogeneity in lung cancer. MiXCR, applied by TCRdb to the 5' RACE reads, yields one record per CDR3 protein. The sample contains around 7,500 distinct CDR3 sequences, 10% to 15% of which appear only once. The study's findings and limits: Intratumoral expanded alpha and beta TCR counts were found to track tumor mutation counts.

Time point meaning: sample taken at primary tumor resection. The CDR3 length is 16 residues. Trimming at V came to 6 bases and at J to 4 bases, leaving 16 bases not matched to a gene. Germline CDR1 is DFQATT and CDR2 is SNEGSKA (reference sequence). The receptor comes from a male donor with early-stage non-small cell lung cancer. The chain carries TRBV20-1 and TRBJ1-2; 8 nucleotides match TRBD1. This material consisted of lung tumor tissue, taken at surgery. CDR3 nucleotides: TGCAGTGCCCATCCTCTCCCGGGACAGGCGTCCTATGGCTACACCTTC. This gives the protein CSAHPLPGQASYGYTF.